The source of this T cell receptor (beta chain) is a study of CD8 T cells in ankylosing spondylitis. Findings and caveats of the study: Prior work had noted some motif variants in reactive arthritis blood and synovial fluid. The clones that were linked to disease were reported to be significantly enriched in matched synovial fluid samples from ankylosing spondylitis patients. Ankylosing spondylitis blood appeared to be characterized by a TCR beta motif of 8 or 9 highly homologous variants.

For TCR beta, libraries came from quantitative 5'-RACE with molecular barcodes. TCRdb itself ran the 5' RACE reads through MiXCR, one entry per CDR3 protein. The repertoire consists of a few hundred thousand distinct CDR3 sequences, with about a fifth occurring once and the leading ten covering 3.5%. Regarding this clonotype: The target antigen is unknown.

The receptor was isolated from a female donor with ankylosing spondylitis or in good health (not recorded which). Sequenced material: blood, either unsorted or a sorted T cell fraction (not recorded which).

This CDR3 is CASSVDFESSGANVLTF. As DNA, the CDR3 is TGTGCCAGCAGCGTAGACTTTGAGAGCTCTGGGGCCAACGTCCTGACTTTC. The V and J genes are TRBV9 and TRBJ2-6; D uncertain. CDR1 SGDLS and CDR2 YYNGEE come from the germline V gene. The CDR3 is 17 residues long. V shed 0 bases and J shed 0 bases, with 10 bases lying between them.